Sequencing of this TCR beta chain was carried out in a study of blood T cell repertoires in COVID-19. Study overall: Sites across the United States, Italy and Spain contributed samples from acute and convalescent COVID-19. Sources were T cells, B-cell-depleted T cells, or PBMCs; the material itself was cDNA or gDNA.

The CDR3 extends over 12 amino acids. CDR1 MNHNY and CDR2 SVGAGI come from the germline V gene (reference sequence). V lost 0 bases and J lost 7, with 4 bases in between. The table came from immunoSEQ multiplex PCR; TCRdb's copy has only in-frame clones and leaves some out. The sample includes about 70,000 clones, approximately 77% of them seen just once. This chain uses TRBV6-6 with TRBJ2-1; D remains unclear. This TCR was recovered from a woman between 70 and 85 years old with acute or convalescent COVID-19. The material sequenced was peripheral blood. This chain's CDR3 is CASSYSRNEQFF. CDR3 coding DNA: TGTGCCAGCAGTTACTCACGGAATGAGCAGTTCTTC.